Included here is one TCR beta chain sequence, with context. The target antigen is unknown. The data derive from a study of blood T cells in healthy people across ages. Primers used in a second PCR of about 6 to 11 cycles were a sample-barcoded 5' primer and a J-beta primer mix. One entry per CDR3 protein, called by TCRdb with MiXCR from the 5' RACE reads. The table has nearly 800,000 distinct CDR3 sequences, approximately 25% seen once; the top ten hold 3.7%. The length of the CDR3 is 16 residues. Looked up from germline, CDR1 is LGHNA and CDR2 is YSLEER. V shed 1 base, J shed 7 bases, and the junction held 12 bases outside the gene matches. Study conclusions and caveats: The fall in TCR beta diversity per million T cells was roughly linear with age. Leaving the PBMCs unsorted stopped any conclusive comparison of naive versus antigen-experienced cells.

Peripheral blood was drawn, around 9.3 milliliters per donor. This same sample was also part of a study on T cells of mothers and their children. As that report states: Every mother produced more than 9.5 million TCR beta CDR3 reads, whereas every child provided several million.

This chain joins TRBV4-3 and TRBJ2-7, with TRBD1 identical over 8 bases. Sequenced sample: blood. The TCR sequence derives from a boy younger than 18 in good health. The CDR3: CASSQVFGQGASEQYF. The CDR3 DNA reads as TGCGCCAGCAGCCAAGTCTTTGGTCAGGGGGCAAGTGAGCAGTACTTC.